This passage covers 19 T cell receptor beta chains from one sample sequenced in a study of T cells in Graves' hyperthyroidism and ophthalmopathy. RNA transcripts gave rise to amplified TCR beta CDR3 regions. When the TCR CDR3 underwent first-round RT-PCR, the HTBI primer set was used. TCRdb ran MiXCR on the multiplex PCR reads and lists one entry per CDR3 protein. Of around 580,000 distinct CDR3 sequences detected, roughly 17% appear once; the ten largest clones hold around 19%. Sequenced sample: blood. These receptors were collected from a woman aged 18-29 years with Graves' hyperthyroidism.

The chain joins TRBV5-6 to TRBJ1-2; D is uncertain. Trimming removed 0 bases from V and 5 bases from J, with 5 bases in between. CDR1 and CDR2 (germline): SGHDT, YYEEEE. CDR3 length: 12 amino acids. The CDR3 sequence is CASSLEVYGYTF. In nucleotides, the CDR3 is TGTGCCAGCAGCTTGGAAGTATATGGCTACACCTTC.

This clonotype was picked up a small number of times. Just one base apart from a much larger clone, this may be a read error. The V gene is TRBV6-1, the J gene TRBJ1-2; D may be TRBD1 (6 bases). This CDR3 contains 15 residues. Germline lookup yields CDR1 MNHNS and CDR2 SASEGT. With 6 bases removed from V and 4 bases from J, the gap between germline ends came to 18 bases. This chain's CDR3 is CASRGTPGRGYGYTF. DNA for the CDR3: TGTGCCAGCAGAGGAACCCCCGGCAGGGGCTATGGCTACACCTTC.

In its sample, this clonotype was seen many times. The chain has TRBV27 and TRBJ2-1, with 7 bases lining up with TRBD2. The germline CDR1 and CDR2 sequences are MNHEY and SMNVEV (reference sequence). The CDR3 runs to 16 residues. V lost 5 bases, J lost 0 bases, and 7 bases stayed unmatched. CDR3 DNA: TGTGCCAGCAGTGGCTTTAGCGGGCCCTCCTACAATGAGCAGTTCTTC. Protein sequence: CASSGFSGPSYNEQFF.

This rearrangement joins TRBV19 to TRBJ2-6; D unclear. Looked up from germline, CDR1 is LNHDA and CDR2 is SQIVND (reference sequence). The CDR3 extends over 16 amino acids. V shed 6 bases and J shed 0 bases, with 12 bases lying between them. In DNA form, the CDR3 reads TGTGCCAGTAGAAGTGCGAGCTTCTCTGGGGCCAACGTCCTGACTTTC. It translates to CASRSASFSGANVLTF.

V usage is TRBV27 and J usage is TRBJ2-3, with 7 bases matching TRBD2. The CDR3 totals 15 residues. Looked up from germline, CDR1 is MNHEY and CDR2 is SMNVEV (reference sequence). Trimming cost V 3 bases and J 4 bases; bases outside gene matches: 7. This CDR3 is CASSFYRGGADTQYF. The CDR3 DNA reads TGTGCCAGCAGTTTTTATCGGGGAGGGGCAGATACGCAGTATTTT.

V gene TRBV5-4 combines with J gene TRBJ2-7; D gene uncertain. This CDR3 spans 15 amino acids. V was trimmed by 3 bases and J by 2 bases, leaving 15 bases between them. Germline values: CDR1 SGHNT, CDR2 YYREEE (reference sequence). The CDR3: CASSSGRSPAYEQYF. In DNA, the CDR3 is TGTGCCAGCAGCTCCGGCAGGAGCCCGGCCTACGAGCAGTACTTC.

This clonotype was observed a single time. Germline and junction disagree at one end, which may indicate a read error. The chain is built from TRBV6-5 and TRBJ2-2; 7 bases are shared with TRBD1. The germline CDR1 and CDR2 sequences are MNHEY and SVGAGI. The length of the CDR3 is 16 residues. The CDR3 DNA reads as TGTGCCAGCAGTTACTCGACAGGGCGGAACACCGGGGAGCTGTCTTTT. Its protein is CASSYSTGRNTGELSF.

There are a few counts of this clonotype. The V gene is TRBV10-1, the J gene TRBJ1-2; no firm D call. The V gene's germline CDR1 is WNHNN and CDR2 SYGVQD (reference sequence). The CDR3 totals 13 residues. The germline V and J ends were trimmed by 5 bases and 4 bases, with 11 bases remaining between them. The CDR3 DNA sequence: TGCGCCAGCAGTTTGGTGCGGGGCTATGGCTACACCTTC. Protein sequence: CASSLVRGYGYTF.

About this clonotype itself: This may stem from a read error, because a much larger clone lies one nucleotide away. The rearrangement uses TRBV10-3 and TRBJ1-5; D gene unclear. Germline values: CDR1 ENHRY, CDR2 SYGVKD. The V and J ends lost 5 bases and 5 bases respectively, with 7 bases between them. The CDR3 totals 12 residues. The chain's CDR3 is CAISWRYQPQHF. CDR3 DNA: TGTGCCATCAGTTGGCGGTATCAGCCCCAGCATTTT.

This clonotype was observed many times. V and J are TRBV6-1 and TRBJ1-1; D possibly corresponds to TRBD1 (5 bases). Germline V gives CDR1 MNHNS, CDR2 SASEGT. V lost 7 bases to trimming and J lost 2 bases, with 14 bases between them. The CDR3 is 14 amino acids. In DNA form, the CDR3 reads TGTGCCAGCAACCGAGGGACGTTAAACACTGAAGCTTTCTTT. Its protein is CASNRGTLNTEAFF.

This clonotype was seen only a few times. This rearrangement joins TRBV7-6 to TRBJ2-3; D unclear. The V gene's germline CDR1 is SGHVS and CDR2 FNYEAQ. The germline V and J ends were trimmed by 5 bases and 0 bases, with 12 bases remaining between them. This CDR3 spans 15 amino acids. DNA of the CDR3: TGTGCCAGCAGCCAGCTTCCACGGAGCACAGATACGCAGTATTTT. Translation: CASSQLPRSTDTQYF.

The rearrangement joins TRBV30 to TRBJ2-5, with D perhaps being TRBD1 or TRBD2 (6 bases each). Germline V gene sequence: CDR1 GTSNPN, CDR2 SVGIG (reference sequence). Trimming left V 5 bases short and J 8 bases short, with 18 bases between. The CDR3 is 13 residues long. The CDR3, as DNA: TGTGCCTGGGGAGGGGGGATGTTTCTCACCCAGTACTTC. Amino acids: CAWGGGMFLTQYF.

There are many counts of this clonotype. This chain links TRBV3-1 with TRBJ1-1; 10 nucleotides line up with TRBD1. This CDR3 has 14 residues. The trim removed 4 bases at V and 6 bases at J, leaving 5 bases unmatched. Germline CDR1 reads LGHDT; CDR2 reads YNNKEL (reference sequence). In nucleotides, the CDR3 is TGTGCCAGCAGCCCTCGACAGGGGGCCTCTGAAGCTTTCTTT. Translating it yields CASSPRQGASEAFF. The variable domain in full, completed from reference TRBV3-1 and TRBJ1-1, reads DTAVSQTPKYLVTQMGNDKSIKCEQNLGHDTMYWYKQDSKKFLKIMFSYNNKELIINETVPNRFSPKSPDKAHLNLHINSLELGDSAVYFCASSPRQGASEAFFGQGTRLTVV.

This clonotype was seen a handful of times. The CDR3 protein is CATRPTESSKEAFF. CDR3 DNA: TGTGCCACCCGGCCGACGGAGTCATCTAAGGAAGCTTTCTTT. J is TRBJ1-1 and V is TRBV10-3; D is uncertain. This CDR3 contains 14 residues. V shed 10 bases and J shed 8 bases, with 23 bases lying between them. In germline, CDR1 is ENHRY, CDR2 SYGVKD.

This clonotype was seen repeatedly, ten times or more. The V gene is TRBV7-9, the J gene TRBJ2-1, with D maybe TRBD1 (6 bases). The CDR3 has 16 amino acids. CDR1 and CDR2 from the germline V gene are SEHNR and FQNEAQ (reference sequence). Trimming left V 5 bases short and J 2 bases short, with 16 bases between. The CDR3 nucleotides are TGTGCCAGCAGCGGGAGAGGTGGGGGCCCCTACAATGAGCAGTTCTTC. Its protein is CASSGRGGGPYNEQFF.

This clonotype has a handful of counts. The J gene is TRBJ2-5, the V gene TRBV14; 7 positions match TRBD2. The CDR3 has 13 residues. Germline CDR1 and CDR2: SGHDN and FVKESK. J was trimmed by 6 bases and V by 1 base; bases with no gene match: 2. CDR3 nucleotides: TGTGCCAGCAGCCAAGGACTAGCCCAGACCCAGTACTTC. Translation gives CASSQGLAQTQYF. Looking up the rest from reference TRBV14 and TRBJ2-5 gives the full variable domain: EAGVTQFPSHSVIEKGQTVTLRCDPISGHDNLYWYRRVMGKEIKFLLHFVKESKQDESGMPNNRFLAERTGGTYSTLKVQPAELEDSGVYFCASSQGLAQTQYFGPGTRLLVL.

This clonotype was detected ten times or more. The junction does not match germline at one end; this may be a read error. The chain has TRBV19 and TRBJ1-2; 7 nucleotides agree with TRBD1. Germline assignment: CDR1 LNHDA and CDR2 SQIVND (reference sequence). The CDR3 covers 13 residues. The CDR3 DNA reads TGTGCCAGTAGTCAGGGGGACAACTCTGGCTACACCTTC. It codes for CASSQGDNSGYTF.

This clonotype was seen at least ten times. The V call is TRBV2, the J call TRBJ2-5; 14 bases match TRBD2. The trim removed 7 bases at V and 1 base at J, leaving 11 bases unmatched. CDR1 is SNHLY, CDR2 FYNNEI, per germline. There are 18 residues in the CDR3. CDR3 DNA sequence: TGTGCCAGCATTCTAGGGACTAGCGGGAGTAGGACCCAAGAGACCCAGTACTTC. Translating it yields CASILGTSGSRTQETQYF.

For the CDR3, the DNA is TGTGCCAGTAAGGCGGGGGCGATCTTGGGGGACAATGAGCAGTTCTTC. Protein product: CASKAGAILGDNEQFF. This chain links TRBV19 with TRBJ2-1, with a tentative D call TRBD2 (7 bases). This CDR3 spans 16 amino acids. Trimming removed 7 bases at V and 5 bases at J, with 21 bases between. Per the germline V gene, CDR1 is LNHDA and CDR2 is SQIVND (reference sequence).